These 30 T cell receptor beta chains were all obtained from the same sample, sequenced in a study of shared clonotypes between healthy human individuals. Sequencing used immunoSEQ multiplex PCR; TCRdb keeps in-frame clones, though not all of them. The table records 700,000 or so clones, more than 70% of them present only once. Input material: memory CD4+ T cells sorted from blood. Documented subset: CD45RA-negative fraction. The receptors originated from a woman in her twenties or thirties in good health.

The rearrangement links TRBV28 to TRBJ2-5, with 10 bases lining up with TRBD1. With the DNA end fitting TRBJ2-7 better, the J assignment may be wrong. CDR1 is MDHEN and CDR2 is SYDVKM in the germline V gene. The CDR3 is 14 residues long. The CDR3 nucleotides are TGTGCCAGCAGTGACAGGGGGCCATCCTACGAGCAGTACTTC. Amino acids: CASSDRGPSYEQYF.

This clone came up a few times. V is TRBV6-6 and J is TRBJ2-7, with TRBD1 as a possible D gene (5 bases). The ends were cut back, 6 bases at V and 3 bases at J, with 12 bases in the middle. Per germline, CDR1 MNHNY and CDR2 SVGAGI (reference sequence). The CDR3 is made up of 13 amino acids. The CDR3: CASSLDTGYEQYF. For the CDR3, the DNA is TGTGCCAGCAGCCTTGATACAGGCTACGAGCAGTACTTC.

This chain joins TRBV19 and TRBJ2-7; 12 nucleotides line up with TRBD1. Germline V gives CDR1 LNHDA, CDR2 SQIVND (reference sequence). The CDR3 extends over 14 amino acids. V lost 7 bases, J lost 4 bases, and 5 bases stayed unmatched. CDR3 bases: TGTGCCAGTAAACCGGGACAGGGGGCTTACGAGCAGTACTTC. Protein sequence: CASKPGQGAYEQYF. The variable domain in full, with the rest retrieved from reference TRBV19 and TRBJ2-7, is DGGITQSPKYLFRKEGQNVTLSCEQNLNHDAMYWYRQDPGQGLRLIYYSQIVNDFQKGDIAEGYSVSREKKESFPLTVTSAQKNPTAFYLCASKPGQGAYEQYFGPGTRLTVT.

CDR3 nucleotide sequence: TGCAGCGTTGAAATGGGGGCCAACGAGCAGTACTTC. The encoded protein is CSVEMGANEQYF. The chain combines TRBV29-1 with TRBJ2-7; a possible D gene is TRBD1 (6 bases). Germline loops: CDR1 SQVTM, CDR2 ANQGSEA. The CDR3 covers 12 residues. Trimming took off 2 bases at V and 5 bases at J, with 10 bases between the two ends.

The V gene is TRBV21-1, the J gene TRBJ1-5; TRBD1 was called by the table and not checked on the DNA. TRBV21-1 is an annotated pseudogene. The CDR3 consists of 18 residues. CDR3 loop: CASSKVPRTGGLRQPQHF. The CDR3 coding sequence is TGTGCCAGCAGCAAAGTCCCCAGGACAGGGGGCCTACGACAGCCCCAGCATTTT.

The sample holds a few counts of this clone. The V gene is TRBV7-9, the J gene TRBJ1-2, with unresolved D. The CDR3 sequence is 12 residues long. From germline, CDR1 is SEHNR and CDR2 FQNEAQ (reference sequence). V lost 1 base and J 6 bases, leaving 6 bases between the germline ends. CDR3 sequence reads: CASSLDGNGYTF. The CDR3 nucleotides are TGTGCCAGCAGCTTAGACGGGAATGGCTACACCTTC.

DNA of the CDR3: TGTGCCAGCAGCTTAGCAGGGGATGGTGGCTACACCTTC. Amino acids: CASSLAGDGGYTF. The chain combines TRBV7-9 with TRBJ1-2, with TRBD1 as a possible D gene (5 bases). The length of the CDR3 is 13 residues. From germline, CDR1 is SEHNR and CDR2 FQNEAQ (reference sequence). Trimming took 0 bases from V and 7 from J, leaving 9 bases between them.

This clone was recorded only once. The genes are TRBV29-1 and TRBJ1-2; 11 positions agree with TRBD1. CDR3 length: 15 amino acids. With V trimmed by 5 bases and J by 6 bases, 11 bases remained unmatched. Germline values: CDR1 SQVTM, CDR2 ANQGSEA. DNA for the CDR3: TGCAGCGTTCGGGACGGGACAGGGGGTACGGATGGCTACACCTTC. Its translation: CSVRDGTGGTDGYTF. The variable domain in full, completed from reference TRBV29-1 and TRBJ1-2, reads SAVISQKPSRDICQRGTSLTIQCQVDSQVTMMFWYRQQPGQSLTLIATANQGSEATYESGFVIDKFPISRPNLTFSTLTVSNMSPEDSSIYLCSVRDGTGGTDGYTFGSGTRLTVV.

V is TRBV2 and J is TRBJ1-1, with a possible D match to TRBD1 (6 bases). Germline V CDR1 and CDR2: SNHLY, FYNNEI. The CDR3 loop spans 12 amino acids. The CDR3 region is CASRGRGIEAFF. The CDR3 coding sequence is TGTGCATCAAGGGGCAGGGGTATCGAAGCTTTCTTT.

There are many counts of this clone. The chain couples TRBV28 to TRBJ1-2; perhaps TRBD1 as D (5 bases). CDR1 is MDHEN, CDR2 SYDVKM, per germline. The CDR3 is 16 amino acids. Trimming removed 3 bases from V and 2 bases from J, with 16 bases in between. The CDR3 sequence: CASSFPNQGGNYGYTF. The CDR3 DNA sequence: TGTGCCAGCAGTTTCCCTAACCAGGGAGGAAACTATGGCTACACCTTC.

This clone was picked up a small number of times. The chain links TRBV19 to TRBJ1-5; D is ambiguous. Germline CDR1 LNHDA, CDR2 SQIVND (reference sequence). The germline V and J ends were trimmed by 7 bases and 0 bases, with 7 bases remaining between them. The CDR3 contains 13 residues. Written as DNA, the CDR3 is TGTGCCAGTAATTTTAATAGCAATCAGCCCCAGCATTTT. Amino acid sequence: CASNFNSNQPQHF.

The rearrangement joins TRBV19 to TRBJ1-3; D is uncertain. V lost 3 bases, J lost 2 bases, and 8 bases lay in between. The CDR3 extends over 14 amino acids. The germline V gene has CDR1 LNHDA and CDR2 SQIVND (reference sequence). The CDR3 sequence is CASSIRVTGNTIYF. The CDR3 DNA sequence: TGTGCCAGTAGTATTCGCGTAACTGGAAACACCATATATTTT. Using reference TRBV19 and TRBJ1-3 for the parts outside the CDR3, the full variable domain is DGGITQSPKYLFRKEGQNVTLSCEQNLNHDAMYWYRQDPGQGLRLIYYSQIVNDFQKGDIAEGYSVSREKKESFPLTVTSAQKNPTAFYLCASSIRVTGNTIYFGEGSWLTVV.

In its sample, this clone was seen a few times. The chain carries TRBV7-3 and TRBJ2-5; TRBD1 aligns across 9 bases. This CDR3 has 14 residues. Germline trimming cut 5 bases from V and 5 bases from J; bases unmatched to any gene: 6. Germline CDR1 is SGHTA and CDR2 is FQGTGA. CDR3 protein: CASSRDRADETQYF. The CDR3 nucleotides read TGTGCCAGCAGCCGGGACAGGGCTGACGAGACCCAGTACTTC. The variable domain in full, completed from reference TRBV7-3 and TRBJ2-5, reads GAGVSQTPSNKVTEKGKYVELRCDPISGHTALYWYRQSLGQGPEFLIYFQGTGAADDSGLPNDRFFAVRPEGSVSTLKIQRTERGDSAVYLCASSRDRADETQYFGPGTRLLVL.

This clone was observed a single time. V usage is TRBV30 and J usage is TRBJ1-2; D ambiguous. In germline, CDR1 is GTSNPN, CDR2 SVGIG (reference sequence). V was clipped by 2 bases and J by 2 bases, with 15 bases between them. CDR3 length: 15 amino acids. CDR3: CAWSPVGPGNYGYTF. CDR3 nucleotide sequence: TGTGCCTGGAGTCCCGTAGGTCCGGGGAACTATGGCTACACCTTC.

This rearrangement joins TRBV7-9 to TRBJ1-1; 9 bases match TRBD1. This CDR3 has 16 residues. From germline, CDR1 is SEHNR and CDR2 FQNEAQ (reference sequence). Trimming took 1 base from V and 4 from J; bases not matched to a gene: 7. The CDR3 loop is CASSLGQGVLSTEAFF. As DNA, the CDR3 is TGTGCCAGCAGCTTAGGACAGGGGGTGTTAAGCACTGAAGCTTTCTTT.

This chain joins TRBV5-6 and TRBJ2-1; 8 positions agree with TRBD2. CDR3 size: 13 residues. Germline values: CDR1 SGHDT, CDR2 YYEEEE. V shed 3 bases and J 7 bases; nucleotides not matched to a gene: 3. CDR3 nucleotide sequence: TGTGCCAGCAGCTCGGGAGGGGCAAATGAGCAGTTCTTC. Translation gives CASSSGGANEQFF.

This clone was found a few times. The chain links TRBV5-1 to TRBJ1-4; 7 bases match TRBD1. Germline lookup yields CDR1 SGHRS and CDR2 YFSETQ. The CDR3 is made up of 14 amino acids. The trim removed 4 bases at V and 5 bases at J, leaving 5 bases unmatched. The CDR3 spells CASSHQGGNEKLFF. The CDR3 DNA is TGCGCCAGCAGCCATCAGGGGGGGAATGAAAAACTGTTTTTT.

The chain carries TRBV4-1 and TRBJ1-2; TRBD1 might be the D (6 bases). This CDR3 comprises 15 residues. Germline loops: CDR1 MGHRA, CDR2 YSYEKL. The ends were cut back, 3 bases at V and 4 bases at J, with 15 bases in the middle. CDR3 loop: CASSQSGGNGYGYTF. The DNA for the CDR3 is TGCGCCAGCAGCCAGAGCGGGGGCAATGGCTATGGCTACACCTTC.

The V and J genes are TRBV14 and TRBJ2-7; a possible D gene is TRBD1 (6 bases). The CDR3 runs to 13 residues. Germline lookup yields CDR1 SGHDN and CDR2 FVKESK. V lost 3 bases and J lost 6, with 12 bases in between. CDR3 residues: CASSQLRGTEQYF. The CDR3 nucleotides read TGTGCCAGCAGCCAGCTCAGGGGTACCGAGCAGTACTTC.

CDR3 coding DNA: TGTGCCAGCTCACCAGCGACAGGGGGCGTTGGCGGGGAGCTGTTTTTT. Amino acids: CASSPATGGVGGELFF. The chain employs TRBV18 and TRBJ2-2, with 10 positions matching TRBD1. The V gene end was trimmed by 2 bases and the J gene end by 7 bases; junction bases not matched to a gene: 7. The CDR3 totals 16 residues. Germline V gene data show CDR1 as KGHSH and CDR2 as LQKENI.

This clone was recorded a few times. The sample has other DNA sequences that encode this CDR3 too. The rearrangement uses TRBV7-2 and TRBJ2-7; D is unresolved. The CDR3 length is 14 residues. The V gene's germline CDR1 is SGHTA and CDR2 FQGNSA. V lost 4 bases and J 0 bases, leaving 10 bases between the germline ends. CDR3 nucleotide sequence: TGTGCCAGCAGCTCTTATCTTTCCTCCTACGAGCAGTACTTC. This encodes CASSSYLSSYEQYF.

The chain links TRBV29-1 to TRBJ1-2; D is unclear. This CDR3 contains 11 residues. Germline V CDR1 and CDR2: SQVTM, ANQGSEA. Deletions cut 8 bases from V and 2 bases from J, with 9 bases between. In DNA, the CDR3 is TGCAGCTCCAACGGGAACTATGGCTACACCTTC. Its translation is CSSNGNYGYTF. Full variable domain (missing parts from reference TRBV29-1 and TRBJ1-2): SAVISQKPSRDICQRGTSLTIQCQVDSQVTMMFWYRQQPGQSLTLIATANQGSEATYESGFVIDKFPISRPNLTFSTLTVSNMSPEDSSIYLCSSNGNYGYTFGSGTRLTVV.

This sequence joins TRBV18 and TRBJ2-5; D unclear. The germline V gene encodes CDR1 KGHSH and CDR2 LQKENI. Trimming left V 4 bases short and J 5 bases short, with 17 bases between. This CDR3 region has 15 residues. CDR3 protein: CASSHEVGNGETQYF. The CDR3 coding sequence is TGTGCCAGCTCACATGAGGTTGGGAACGGGGAGACCCAGTACTTC.

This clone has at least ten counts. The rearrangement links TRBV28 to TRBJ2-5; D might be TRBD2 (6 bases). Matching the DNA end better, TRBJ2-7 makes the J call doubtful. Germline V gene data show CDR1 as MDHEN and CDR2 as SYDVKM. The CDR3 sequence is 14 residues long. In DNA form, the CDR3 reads TGTGCCAGCAGTGGGGGGTACGGGGACTACGAGCAGTACTTC. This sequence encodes CASSGGYGDYEQYF.

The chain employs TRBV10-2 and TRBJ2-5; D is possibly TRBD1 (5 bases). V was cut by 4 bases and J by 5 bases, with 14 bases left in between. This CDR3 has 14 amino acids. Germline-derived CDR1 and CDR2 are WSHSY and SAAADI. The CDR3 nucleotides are TGCGCCAGCAGTGTGAGGTCAGGGATCGAGACCCAGTACTTC. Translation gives CASSVRSGIETQYF.

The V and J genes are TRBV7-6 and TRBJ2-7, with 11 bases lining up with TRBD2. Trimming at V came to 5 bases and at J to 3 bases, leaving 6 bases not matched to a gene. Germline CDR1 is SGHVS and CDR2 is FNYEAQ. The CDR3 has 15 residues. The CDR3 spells CASSPGTSGYYEQYF. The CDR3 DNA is TGTGCCAGCAGCCCTGGGACTAGCGGTTACTACGAGCAGTACTTC.

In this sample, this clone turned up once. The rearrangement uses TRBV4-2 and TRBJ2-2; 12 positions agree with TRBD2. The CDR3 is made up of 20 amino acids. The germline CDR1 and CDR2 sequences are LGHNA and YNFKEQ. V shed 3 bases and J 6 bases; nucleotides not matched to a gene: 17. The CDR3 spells CASSQAGTAGLAGRPGELFF. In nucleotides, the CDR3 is TGTGCCAGCAGCCAGGCCGGGACGGCTGGACTAGCGGGAAGGCCCGGGGAGCTGTTTTTT.

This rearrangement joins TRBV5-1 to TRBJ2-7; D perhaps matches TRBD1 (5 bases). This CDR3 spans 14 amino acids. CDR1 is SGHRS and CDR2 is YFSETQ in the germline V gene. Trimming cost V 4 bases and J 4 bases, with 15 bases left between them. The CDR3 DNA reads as TGCGCCAGCAGCGGGTCTACTGGACAATACGAGCAGTACTTC. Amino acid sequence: CASSGSTGQYEQYF.

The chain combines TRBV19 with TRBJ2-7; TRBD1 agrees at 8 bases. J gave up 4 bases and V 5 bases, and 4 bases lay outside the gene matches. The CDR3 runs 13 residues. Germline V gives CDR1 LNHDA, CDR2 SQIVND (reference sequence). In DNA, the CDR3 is TGTGCCAGTAGTGCGACAGGGGAATACGAGCAGTACTTC. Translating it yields CASSATGEYEQYF.

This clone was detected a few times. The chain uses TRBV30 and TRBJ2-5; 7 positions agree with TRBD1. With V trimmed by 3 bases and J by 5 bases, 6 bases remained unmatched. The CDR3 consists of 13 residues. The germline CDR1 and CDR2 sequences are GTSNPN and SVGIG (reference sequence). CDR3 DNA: TGTGCCTGGAGGACAGGGTTGACGGAGACCCAGTACTTC. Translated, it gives CAWRTGLTETQYF.